Shown below are 29 T cell receptor beta chains from a single sample sequenced in a study of T cells in women clearing cervical HPV infection. TCRdb keeps only in-frame clones here, not all; method: immunoSEQ multiplex PCR. The listing contains about 25,000 clones. Sample: blood buffy coat. The receptor set was obtained from a woman between 18 and 70 years old with a cervical HPV16 infection that either progressed to CIN3+ or cleared (not recorded which).

For this clone: The CDR3 end lies 3 residues beyond the end of the read and is filled in from the germline J gene. V usage is TRBV20-1 and J usage is TRBJ2-7; 7 bases are shared with TRBD2. Germline lookup yields CDR1 DFQATT and CDR2 SNEGSKA (reference sequence). With V trimmed by 1 base and J by 3 bases, 3 bases remained unmatched. CDR3 length: 13 residues. The CDR3 protein is CSARVGGGYEQYF. The part of the CDR3 DNA that was read is TGCAGTGCTAGAGTTGGCGGGGGCTACGAG.

Of note for this clone: The read halts 3 residues ahead of the CDR3 end, with the missing end drawn from the germline J gene. V is TRBV18 and J is TRBJ2-2; tentative D call: TRBD2 (5 bases). Trimming cost V 0 bases and J 4 bases, with 12 bases left between them. Germline loops: CDR1 KGHSH, CDR2 LQKENI. The CDR3 has 16 amino acids. The CDR3 region is CASSPPSGQSTGELFF. Partial CDR3 DNA: TGTGCCAGCTCACCACCGAGCGGCCAATCCACCGGGGAG. The entire variable domain, with the rest obtained from reference TRBV18 and TRBJ2-2, is as follows: NAGVMQNPRHLVRRRGQEARLRCSPMKGHSHVYWYRQLPEEGLKFMVYLQKENIIDESGMPKERFSAEFPKEGPSILRIQQVVRGDSAAYFCASSPPSGQSTGELFFGEGSRLTVL.

As to this clone: The observed sequence ends 3 residues before the CDR3 terminus, with the missing tail filled in from the germline J gene. The V gene is TRBV10-3, the J gene TRBJ2-5; TRBD1 might be the D (6 bases). Trimming stripped 3 bases from V and 6 bases from J, with 14 bases between. The germline V gene encodes CDR1 ENHRY and CDR2 SYGVKD. This CDR3 comprises 14 residues. The covered CDR3 bases are TGTGCCATCAGTGAACAGGGTATCGGGCAGACC. Translation gives CAISEQGIGQT. The entire CDR3 protein is CAISEQGIGQTQYF.

Of note for this clone: The CDR3 goes on 3 residues after the read ends, and that part is filled in from the germline J gene. The genes are TRBV20-1 and TRBJ2-2; 7 bases agree with TRBD1. The CDR3 has 13 residues. Looked up from germline, CDR1 is DFQATT and CDR2 is SNEGSKA (reference sequence). The CDR3 bases that were read are TGCAGTGCTGAAGAGGGACAGCTGGAAAAG. Translated: CSAEEGQLEK. In full, the CDR3 reads CSAEEGQLEKLFF.

Turning to this clone: The read falls 3 residues short of the CDR3 end, and the missing part is taken from the germline J gene. The chain joins TRBV30 to TRBJ1-2, with 7 bases fitting TRBD1. CDR3 length equals 14 residues. Looked up from germline, CDR1 is GTSNPN and CDR2 is SVGIG (reference sequence). CDR3 region: CAWGRTGTVGGYTF. CDR3 DNA, as far as it was read: TGTGCCTGGGGCCGAACCGGGACAGTGGGCGGC.

Details on this clone: The sequence runs out 3 residues before the end of the CDR3; the remainder is reconstructed from the germline J gene. The chain is built from TRBV20-1 and TRBJ1-4; 7 bases are shared with TRBD1. The germline gives CDR1 DFQATT, CDR2 SNEGSKA (reference sequence). The trim removed 5 bases at V and 2 bases at J, leaving 5 bases unmatched. This CDR3 spans 14 amino acids. The CDR3 here is CSALRGPTNEKLFF. The covered CDR3 bases are TGCAGTGCTCTTAGGGGGCCGACTAATGAAAAA.

The CDR3 region is CSAREGGKETQYF. CDR3 DNA (partial): TGCAGTGCTAGGGAAGGCGGGAAAGAGACG. This chain joins TRBV20-1 and TRBJ2-3; D may be TRBD2 (6 bases). The read comes to an end 3 residues before the CDR3 does, leaving the germline J gene to fill in the end. In germline, CDR1 is DFQATT, CDR2 SNEGSKA (reference sequence). CDR3 length: 13 amino acids.

Regarding this clone: The read is 3 residues too short to cover the CDR3 end, so that end is filled in from the germline J gene. The chain couples TRBV5-6 to TRBJ2-7; D might be TRBD1 (5 bases). Germline V gene data show CDR1 as SGHDT and CDR2 as YYEEEE. The V end was cut by 1 base, the J end by 1 base, with 12 bases between. This CDR3 has 15 amino acids. The CDR3 sequence is CASSLPQTASYEQYF. Partial CDR3 DNA: TGTGCCAGCAGCTTGCCCCAGACAGCTTCCTACGAG.

On this clone itself: The read ends 3 residues early relative to the CDR3; the germline J gene fills the gap. The chain is built from TRBV19 and TRBJ1-4; possible D gene TRBD1, 5 bases. CDR3 length equals 16 residues. Germline loops: CDR1 LNHDA, CDR2 SQIVND (reference sequence). Trimming pared 3 bases from V and 5 bases from J, leaving 16 bases between. The DNA read from the CDR3 is TGTGCCAGTAGTATCAGGGCCTGGAGCCAAAATGAAAAA. Translating gives CASSIRAWSQNEK. The whole CDR3 reads CASSIRAWSQNEKLFF.

To note about this clone: The read halts 3 residues ahead of the CDR3 end, with the missing end drawn from the germline J gene. Distinct nucleotide sequences in the sample also encode this CDR3. The V gene is TRBV30, the J gene TRBJ1-2; tentative D call: TRBD1 (6 bases). The CDR3 length is 14 residues. Germline CDR1 reads GTSNPN; CDR2 reads SVGIG (reference sequence). Trimming took 4 bases from V and 2 from J, leaving 14 bases between them. The covered CDR3 bases are TGTGCCTGGACCCTTCACAGGGAAAACTATGGC. It is translated as CAWTLHRENYG. The CDR3 in full is CAWTLHRENYGYTF.

In regard to this clone: The CDR3 end is not reached by the read, which stops 3 residues before it; the germline J gene fills it in. The V and J genes are TRBV19 and TRBJ2-3; 10 bases align to TRBD2. With 3 bases clipped from V and 6 bases from J, the junction kept 6 bases outside the gene matches. This CDR3 is 15 amino acids long. The germline gives CDR1 LNHDA, CDR2 SQIVND (reference sequence). The sequenced part of the CDR3 DNA is TGTGCCAGTAGTATTGGAGCGGGGGGGCCGGATACG. Protein: CASSIGAGGPDT. The complete CDR3 sequence is CASSIGAGGPDTQYF.

With regard to this clone: The CDR3 is cut off 3 residues early in the read; its end comes from the germline J gene. The V gene is TRBV2, the J gene TRBJ1-2, with 7 nucleotides matching TRBD1. With V trimmed by 5 bases and J by 4 bases, 4 bases remained unmatched. Germline CDR1 is SNHLY and CDR2 is FYNNEI. This CDR3 has 13 residues. The CDR3 bases that were read are TGTGCCAGCAGTTCGACAGGGCGCTATGGC. Translated, it gives CASSSTGRYG. In full, the CDR3 reads CASSSTGRYGYTF.

Remarks on this clone: The read ends 3 residues shy of where the CDR3 ends; the end is completed using the germline J gene. This rearrangement joins TRBV11-2 to TRBJ2-7, with a tentative D call TRBD2 (6 bases). CDR1 and CDR2 (germline): SGHAT, FQNNGV. This CDR3 contains 14 residues. Between the trimmed V and J ends, which lost 5 bases and 0 bases, there was a span of 11 bases. The part of the CDR3 DNA that was read is TGTGCCAGCAGCCCAGTGCGGGGCTCCTACGAG. Translated: CASSPVRGSYE. In full, the CDR3 reads CASSPVRGSYEQYF.

As concerns this clone: The read terminates 3 residues before the CDR3 end, so the remaining end is supplied by the germline J gene. The chain joins TRBV10-3 to TRBJ2-3, with D possibly TRBD1 on 6 matching bases. This CDR3 is 14 amino acids long. Germline lookup yields CDR1 ENHRY and CDR2 SYGVKD. Partial CDR3 DNA: TGTGCCAGTGGGGCAGGGGTAAATCAAGAGACG. Translated, it gives CASGAGVNQET. The full CDR3 reads CASGAGVNQETQYF.

Concerning this clone itself: The read halts 3 residues ahead of the CDR3 end, with the missing end drawn from the germline J gene. V gene TRBV7-9 combines with J gene TRBJ1-2; 10 bases align to TRBD1. The CDR3 has 14 amino acids. Per germline, CDR1 SEHNR and CDR2 FQNEAQ (reference sequence). The chain's CDR3 is CASSFAGTGDGYTF. Incomplete CDR3 DNA: TGTGCCAGCAGCTTTGCCGGGACAGGGGACGGC.

On this clone itself: The CDR3 is cut off 3 residues early in the read; its end comes from the germline J gene. V and J are TRBV28 and TRBJ2-7; perhaps TRBD2 as D (6 bases). CDR3 length: 19 residues. CDR1 and CDR2 (germline): MDHEN, SYDVKM. The V gene lost 6 bases and the J gene lost 3 bases, with 30 bases spanning the gap. The CDR3 region is CASSDFMASVRLTDYEQYF. The part of the CDR3 DNA that was read is TGTGCCAGCAGCGATTTTATGGCTAGCGTCAGACTCACGGACTACGAG.

This clone is deemed medium-sized (0.01 to 0.1%) by its frequency. The covered CDR3 bases are TGCGCCAGCAGTGAGTCTAACAGACAAGAGACC. It is translated as CASSESNRQET. The entire CDR3 sequence reads CASSESNRQETQYF. The rearrangement joins TRBV10-1 to TRBJ2-5; D unresolved. The read terminates 3 residues ahead of where the CDR3 ends, so the germline J gene completes it. Germline-derived CDR1 and CDR2 are WNHNN and SYGVQD (reference sequence). The CDR3 contains 14 residues. The V end lost 0 bases, the J end lost 2 bases, and 7 bases lay between the germline ends.

About this clone itself: The read falls 3 residues short of the CDR3 end, and the missing part is taken from the germline J gene. The chain combines TRBV20-1 with TRBJ2-4; TRBD2 agrees at 8 bases. The CDR3 has 15 amino acids. The V gene end was trimmed by 5 bases and the J gene end by 9 bases; junction bases not matched to a gene: 15. CDR1 is DFQATT, CDR2 SNEGSKA, per germline (reference sequence). The CDR3 loop reads CSAPSGGLPVSIQYF. The sequenced CDR3 bases are TGCAGTGCTCCGAGCGGGGGCCTGCCGGTGAGCATT.

With respect to this clone: The read halts 3 residues ahead of the CDR3 end, with the missing end drawn from the germline J gene. The rearrangement uses TRBV20-1 and TRBJ2-3; D possibly corresponds to TRBD1 (8 bases). The germline CDR1 and CDR2 sequences are DFQATT and SNEGSKA (reference sequence). The CDR3 totals 14 residues. CDR3 DNA (partial): TGCAGTGCTAGAGATTCAACAGGGGGGGAGACG. Its translation: CSARDSTGGET. The complete CDR3 protein is CSARDSTGGETQYF.

Note on this clone: With the read ending 3 residues before the CDR3 end, the germline J gene is used to fill in that end. The rearrangement joins TRBV12-3 or TRBV12-4 to TRBJ2-5, with 9 nucleotides matching TRBD2. The trim removed 3 bases at V and 2 bases at J, leaving 7 bases unmatched. This CDR3 region has 16 residues. CDR3 DNA, as far as it was read: TGTGCCAGCAGTTTCTGGGGGCGGGAGGGGCAAGAGACC. Translated: CASSFWGREGQET. The CDR3 as a whole reads CASSFWGREGQETQYF.

Details on this clone: Read data end 3 residues before the CDR3 end; the end is taken from the germline J gene. The rearrangement joins TRBV10-3 to TRBJ2-3; 10 nucleotides match TRBD2. J gave up 6 bases and V 5 bases, and 14 bases lay outside the gene matches. CDR3 length: 17 amino acids. Per the germline V gene, CDR1 is ENHRY and CDR2 is SYGVKD. The CDR3 is CAISPRLSSGRADTQYF. CDR3 bases read: TGTGCCATCAGTCCACGACTTTCGAGCGGGAGGGCCGATACG.

Concerning this clone: The read finishes 3 residues shy of the CDR3 end, and the germline J gene is used to complete it. The chain carries TRBV4-1 and TRBJ1-4, with TRBD1 as a possible D gene (5 bases). CDR3 size: 18 residues. CDR1 and CDR2 from the germline V gene are MGHRA and YSYEKL. Trimming took 3 bases from V and 0 from J, leaving 17 bases between them. The covered CDR3 bases are TGCGCCAGCAGCCAGCGGGGGGGGAGGGGAACAACTAATGAAAAA. This sequence encodes CASSQRGGRGTTNEK. The CDR3 reads in full as CASSQRGGRGTTNEKLFF.

Of note for this clone: The read ends 3 residues shy of where the CDR3 ends; the end is completed using the germline J gene. The chain combines TRBV19 with TRBJ2-3, with 7 bases identical to TRBD2. Germline V gene sequence: CDR1 LNHDA, CDR2 SQIVND (reference sequence). The CDR3 length is 13 residues. This CDR3 is CASSEGGGMTQYF. CDR3 DNA, as far as it was read: TGTGCCAGTTCCGAGGGCGGGGGTATGACG.

CDR3 DNA (partial): TGTGCCAGTAGTATCTCGGGACAGGGGGTCACTGAA. Its translation: CASSISGQGVTE. The whole CDR3 is CASSISGQGVTEAFF. The chain is built from TRBV19 and TRBJ1-1, with 11 bases aligning to TRBD1. The CDR3 end falls 3 residues outside the read, so it is completed with the germline J gene. Trimming cost V 3 bases and J 4 bases; bases outside gene matches: 4. The CDR3 consists of 15 residues. From germline, CDR1 is LNHDA and CDR2 SQIVND (reference sequence).

As for this clone: The CDR3 end is not reached by the read, which stops 3 residues before it; the germline J gene fills it in. The rearrangement links TRBV12-5 to TRBJ1-1; possibly TRBD1 for D (6 bases). The CDR3 contains 16 residues. Trimming shortened V by 0 bases and J by 4 bases, and 15 bases separated the two germline ends. Per the germline V gene, CDR1 is LGHNT and CDR2 is FRNRAP. CDR3 DNA, as far as it was read: TGTGCTAGTGGTTTGGTCGGTACAGGGATGGTCACTGAA. Translating it yields CASGLVGTGMVTE. In full, the CDR3 reads CASGLVGTGMVTEAFF.

On this clone: The read ends 3 residues before the CDR3 terminus; that terminus is restored from the germline J gene. Distinct nucleotide sequences in the sample also encode this CDR3. The rearrangement links TRBV19 to TRBJ2-7, with D possibly being TRBD1 (5 bases). CDR1 is LNHDA, CDR2 SQIVND, per germline (reference sequence). CDR3 size: 14 residues. Trimming pared 9 bases from V and 3 bases from J, leaving 18 bases between. CDR3 amino acids: CASRLQENHYEQYF. Incomplete CDR3 DNA: TGTGCCAGCAGATTACAGGAGAACCACTACGAG.

CDR3 residues: CASSITTYDYTF. Incomplete CDR3 DNA: TGTGCCAGCAGCATCACGACTTACGAC. The chain has TRBV7-9 and TRBJ1-2, with D unresolved. The read stops 3 residues short of the end of the CDR3; the missing end is completed from the germline J gene. Germline assignment: CDR1 SEHNR and CDR2 FQNEAQ (reference sequence). The CDR3 is 12 residues long.

As regards this clone: Coverage ceases 3 residues before the CDR3 finishes, and the germline J gene fills in the end. The V and J genes are TRBV7-2 and TRBJ2-1, with D possibly matching TRBD2 (6 bases). The length of the CDR3 is 14 residues. The V gene lost 5 bases and the J gene lost 1 base, with 9 bases spanning the gap. CDR1 and CDR2 (germline): SGHTA, FQGNSA. The CDR3: CASSQTSSYNEQFF. CDR3 DNA, as far as it was read: TGTGCCAGCAGCCAGACTAGTTCCTACAATGAG.

Concerning this clone itself: With the read ending 3 residues before the CDR3 end, the germline J gene is used to fill in that end. The V call is TRBV29-1, the J call TRBJ1-1, with D uncertain. This CDR3 contains 14 residues. The ends were cut back, 1 base at V and 1 base at J, with 10 bases in the middle. Germline CDR1 is SQVTM and CDR2 is ANQGSEA. The CDR3 here is CSVEVPQTNTEAFF. Incomplete CDR3 DNA: TGCAGCGTTGAAGTTCCACAGACGAACACTGAA.